This is a list of T cell receptor beta chains from one sample in a study of prognosis after radiotherapy for stage I lung cancer. MiXCR, applied by TCRdb to the multiplex PCR reads, yields one record per CDR3 protein. The sample shows about 28,000 distinct CDR3 sequences, about a third of them seen only once. Sequenced here: PBMCs, sampled before or after stereotactic body radiation therapy (not recorded which). These receptors came from a donor aged 50 or older with non-small cell lung cancer. Both conserved end residues are part of each CDR3. D genes are given only for firm matches. Part of the rows lack a size; the others show once, few, many or a class for expanded clones.

V gene: TRBV12-3/TRBV12-4
clone size: many
J gene: TRBJ1-1
D gene: -
CDR3 DNA: TGTGCCAGCAGCACCGGGGCAGCGAACACTGAAGCTTTCTTT
CDR3 protein: CASSTGAANTEAFF

V gene: TRBV11-2
clone size: many
J gene: TRBJ1-1
D gene: -
CDR3 DNA: TGTGCCAGCAATCAACAGGGTTCTGAAGCTTTCTTT
CDR3 protein: CASNQQGSEAFF

V gene: TRBV11-2
clone size: medium-sized
J gene: TRBJ2-1
D gene: -
CDR3 DNA: TGTGCCAGCAGCTTAGAAGGGCAGAGCTACAATGAGCAGTTCTTC
CDR3 protein: CASSLEGQSYNEQFF

V gene: TRBV3-1
clone size: many
J gene: TRBJ2-7
D gene: TRBD2
CDR3 DNA: TGTGCCAGCAGCCGAACGCGGGGGGCCGGGTACGAGCAGTACTTC
CDR3 protein: CASSRTRGAGYEQYF

V gene: TRBV5-6
clone size: many
J gene: TRBJ1-5
D gene: TRBD1
CDR3 DNA: TGTGCCAGCAGCTCGGACAGGAGGCAGCCCCAGCATTTT
CDR3 protein: CASSSDRRQPQHF

V gene: TRBV19
clone size: once
J gene: TRBJ2-1
D gene: TRBD2
CDR3 DNA: TGTGCCAGTATGGACTTCGGGGAGGGCCTTTTCAATGAGCAGTTCTTC
CDR3 protein: CASMDFGEGLFNEQFF

V gene: TRBV28
clone size: many
J gene: TRBJ2-1
D gene: -
CDR3 DNA: TGTGCCAGCAGTCTATCGGGGGACGGCAATGAGCAGTTCTTC
CDR3 protein: CASSLSGDGNEQFF

V gene: TRBV6-1
clone size: -
J gene: TRBJ1-6
D gene: -
CDR3 DNA: TGTGCCAGCGGCCAATACCGGGCCCTCCACTTT
CDR3 protein: CASGQYRALHF

V gene: TRBV15
clone size: many
J gene: TRBJ1-1
D gene: -
CDR3 DNA: TGTGCCACCAGCAGGGGCCGGACAGCCCGCACTGAAGCTTTCTTT
CDR3 protein: CATSRGRTARTEAFF

V gene: TRBV30
clone size: -
J gene: TRBJ2-7
D gene: -
CDR3 DNA: TGTGCCTGGAGTGAGGTGGGGTACGAGCAGTACTTC
CDR3 protein: CAWSEVGYEQYF

V gene: TRBV28
clone size: many
J gene: TRBJ1-3
D gene: -
CDR3 DNA: TGTGCCAGCAGTTCCGGACGGAAAAACACCATATATTTT
CDR3 protein: CASSSGRKNTIYF

V gene: TRBV5-1
clone size: many
J gene: TRBJ2-3
D gene: -
CDR3 DNA: TGCGCCAGCATGCGTGGGCAGGGCAACACAGATACGCAGTATTTT
CDR3 protein: CASMRGQGNTDTQYF

V gene: TRBV28
clone size: -
J gene: TRBJ1-5
D gene: -
CDR3 DNA: TGTGCCAGCCGGCTCGCAGGGGACAATCAACCCCATCATTTT
CDR3 protein: CASRLAGDNQPHHF

V gene: TRBV19
clone size: many
J gene: TRBJ2-3
D gene: -
CDR3 DNA: TGTGCCAGTAGGACTTGGACGACAAGCACAGATACGCAGTATTTT
CDR3 protein: CASRTWTTSTDTQYF

V gene: TRBV7-2
clone size: many
J gene: TRBJ2-7
D gene: TRBD2
CDR3 DNA: TGTGCCAGCAGCTTAACCGGGACTAGCGGGGGTGTGCAGTACTTC
CDR3 protein: CASSLTGTSGGVQYF

V gene: TRBV20-1
clone size: many
J gene: TRBJ2-4
D gene: TRBD2
CDR3 DNA: TGCAGTGCGCACCCGATGATAGCGGGAGGAAAGGGCATTCAGTACTTC
CDR3 protein: CSAHPMIAGGKGIQYF

V gene: TRBV10-3
clone size: many
J gene: TRBJ2-2
D gene: -
CDR3 DNA: TGTGCCATCAGGCAAGTGACCGGGGAGCTGTTTTTT
CDR3 protein: CAIRQVTGELFF

V gene: TRBV28
clone size: many
J gene: TRBJ2-7
D gene: -
CDR3 DNA: TGTGCCAGCAGTTTACTAGCGACAAGCTACGAGCAGTACTTC
CDR3 protein: CASSLLATSYEQYF

V gene: TRBV20-1
clone size: many
J gene: TRBJ2-3
D gene: -
CDR3 DNA: TGCAGTGCTAGAGGAACCATCCTGTATAGCACAGATACGCAGTATTTT
CDR3 protein: CSARGTILYSTDTQYF

V gene: TRBV6-1
clone size: many
J gene: TRBJ2-7
D gene: -
CDR3 DNA: TGTGCCAGCAGCACTGACCGAGCTTTGGTCTACGAGCAGTACTTC
CDR3 protein: CASSTDRALVYEQYF

V gene: TRBV20-1
clone size: -
J gene: TRBJ2-3
D gene: -
CDR3 DNA: TGCAGCCCAAGGTTGGTACTCAACACAGATACGCAGTATTTT
CDR3 protein: CSPRLVLNTDTQYF

V gene: TRBV28
clone size: many
J gene: TRBJ1-2
D gene: -
CDR3 DNA: TGTGCCATCCTGACCGCAGCTAACTATGGCTACACCTTC
CDR3 protein: CAILTAANYGYTF

V gene: TRBV6-1
clone size: many
J gene: TRBJ1-4
D gene: -
CDR3 DNA: TGTGCCAGCAGTATGGACAGAAATCATGAAAAACTGTTTTTT
CDR3 protein: CASSMDRNHEKLFF

V gene: TRBV20-1
clone size: -
J gene: TRBJ2-1
D gene: -
CDR3 DNA: TGCAGTGCTAGGGGGCCACTAGAGGGAGCCAATGGGCAGTTCTTC
CDR3 protein: CSARGPLEGANGQFF

V gene: TRBV2
clone size: many
J gene: TRBJ2-7
D gene: -
CDR3 DNA: TGTGCCAGCAACCCCGACGGGTTCGGGCAGTACTTC
CDR3 protein: CASNPDGFGQYF

V gene: TRBV19
clone size: many
J gene: TRBJ2-1
D gene: -
CDR3 DNA: TGTGCCAGTAGTCCCCCCGGGAAGAGCTCCTACAATGAGCAGTTCTTC
CDR3 protein: CASSPPGKSSYNEQFF

V gene: TRBV7-9
clone size: many
J gene: TRBJ1-1
D gene: -
CDR3 DNA: TGTGCCAGCAGCTTGATGGGGGACACTGAAGCTTTCTTT
CDR3 protein: CASSLMGDTEAFF

V gene: TRBV5-6
clone size: -
J gene: TRBJ1-5
D gene: -
CDR3 DNA: TGTGCCAGCGAAAGGGATTATGGCAATCAGCCCCAGCATTTT
CDR3 protein: CASERDYGNQPQHF

V gene: TRBV12-3/TRBV12-4
clone size: -
J gene: TRBJ1-5
D gene: TRBD1
CDR3 DNA: TGTGCCATCAGTTTAGCCAGGGGGGTAAAGGAGCCCCAGCATTTT
CDR3 protein: CAISLARGVKEPQHF

V gene: TRBV6-5
clone size: many
J gene: TRBJ1-2
D gene: -
CDR3 DNA: TGTGCCAGCAGTTACCGTATAACTGGCTACACCTTC
CDR3 protein: CASSYRITGYTF

V gene: TRBV2
clone size: -
J gene: TRBJ2-5
D gene: -
CDR3 DNA: TGTGCCAGCAGTGGTGAGACCCAGTACTTC
CDR3 protein: CASSGETQYF

V gene: TRBV7-2
clone size: -
J gene: TRBJ2-7
D gene: -
CDR3 DNA: TGTGCCAGCAGCTTTGAACTCGGGACGGCAAGCTCCTACGAGCAGTACTTC
CDR3 protein: CASSFELGTASSYEQYF

V gene: TRBV28
clone size: many
J gene: TRBJ2-6
D gene: -
CDR3 DNA: TGTGCCAGCAGTTCACCCCTCAGGTACCTCGAGGCCTCTGGGGCCAACGTCCTGACTTTC
CDR3 protein: CASSSPLRYLEASGANVLTF

V gene: TRBV5-1
clone size: many
J gene: TRBJ2-5
D gene: TRBD1
CDR3 DNA: TGCGCCAGCAGCCCTGGGACAGGGGGGTACCAAGAGACCCAGTACTTC
CDR3 protein: CASSPGTGGYQETQYF

V gene: TRBV20-1
clone size: many
J gene: TRBJ1-6
D gene: TRBD1
CDR3 DNA: TGCAGTGCTAGAGACCTGCCGACAGGGAGTATTAATTCACCCCTCCACTTT
CDR3 protein: CSARDLPTGSINSPLHF

V gene: TRBV12-3/TRBV12-4
clone size: many
J gene: TRBJ2-1
D gene: TRBD2
CDR3 DNA: TGTGCCAGCGGGTGGTGGGGACTAGCGATATATGAGCAGTTCTTC
CDR3 protein: CASGWWGLAIYEQFF

V gene: TRBV9
clone size: -
J gene: TRBJ2-5
D gene: -
CDR3 DNA: TGTGCCAGCAGCGTAGAGGGGGGGGCCTTGGAGACCCAGTACTTC
CDR3 protein: CASSVEGGALETQYF

V gene: TRBV7-9
clone size: many
J gene: TRBJ2-7
D gene: TRBD1
CDR3 DNA: TGTGCCAGCAGCGCCCCGACAGGGCTGGCCACCCATGGCGACGAGCAGTACTTC
CDR3 protein: CASSAPTGLATHGDEQYF

V gene: TRBV2
clone size: many
J gene: TRBJ1-2
D gene: -
CDR3 DNA: TGTGCCAGCAGGGAATTTGTCTATGGCTACACCTTC
CDR3 protein: CASREFVYGYTF

V gene: TRBV18
clone size: many
J gene: TRBJ1-2
D gene: TRBD1
CDR3 DNA: TGTGCCAGCTCTCATCAGGGGGCGCGTGGCTACACCTTC
CDR3 protein: CASSHQGARGYTF

V gene: TRBV29-1
clone size: many
J gene: TRBJ1-1
D gene: -
CDR3 DNA: TGCAGCGTTGTGGTTTTAGGACCGCCAGTAAACACTGAAGCTTTCTTT
CDR3 protein: CSVVVLGPPVNTEAFF

V gene: TRBV7-9
clone size: -
J gene: TRBJ2-7
D gene: -
CDR3 DNA: TGTGCCAGCATCTCGTCCGGGGGCTACGAGCAGTACTTC
CDR3 protein: CASISSGGYEQYF

V gene: TRBV20-1
clone size: medium-sized
J gene: TRBJ1-6
D gene: -
CDR3 DNA: TGCAGTGCTAGAGATTGGGTCCCAACAAATTCACCCCTCCACTTT
CDR3 protein: CSARDWVPTNSPLHF

V gene: TRBV18
clone size: many
J gene: TRBJ1-1
D gene: -
CDR3 DNA: TGTGCCAGCTCACGAGGGGTCCAGTCCACTGAAGCTTTCTTT
CDR3 protein: CASSRGVQSTEAFF

V gene: TRBV6-1
clone size: -
J gene: TRBJ1-1
D gene: -
CDR3 DNA: TGTGCCAGCAGTGGGTTTACGCAGAAAGGGGAGGCTTTCTTT
CDR3 protein: CASSGFTQKGEAFF

V gene: TRBV28
clone size: many
J gene: TRBJ2-7
D gene: -
CDR3 DNA: TGTGCCAGCAGTTTTCGGGCTAGCGTCTCCTACGAGCAGTACTTC
CDR3 protein: CASSFRASVSYEQYF